This T cell receptor (beta chain) was documented in a study of CD8+ T cells in alopecia areata. The length of the CDR3 is 15 residues. Germline assignment: CDR1 MNHEY and CDR2 SVGAGI. V lost 2 bases, J lost 4 bases, and 14 bases lay in between. Alopecia areata patients provided lesional scalp punch biopsies and peripheral blood. This clone was seen only a few times. Investigators isolated RNA and reverse transcribed it into cDNA to act as the sequencing template. Measured with immunoSEQ multiplex PCR; TCRdb has only the in-frame clones, and not every one. Here the sample spans about 56,000 clones, about 96% being singletons.

This sequence originates from a human donor with alopecia areata. Here the sequenced sample was CD8+ T cells sorted from blood, taken at week 0. The chain uses TRBV6-5 and TRBJ2-5, with a tentative D call TRBD2 (6 bases). The CDR3 reads CASSYGFGGAETQYF. Here the CDR3 DNA reads TGTGCCAGCAGTTACGGGTTTGGCGGGGCAGAGACCCAGTACTTC.